This T cell receptor (beta chain) was profiled in a study of cytomegalovirus exposure and HLA in healthy donors. General study points: Within the data, a cluster of highly shared sequence variants was likely a sequencing artifact. CMV serostatus was the only recorded immune exposure for donors. As a later analysis revealed, most CMV-associated TCR beta chains appeared HLA-restricted. Earlier analysis found most TCR beta V segments productive about 90% or about 30% of the time.

The CDR3 totals 15 residues. Trimming removed 3 bases at V and 5 bases at J, with 16 bases between. The germline V gene encodes CDR1 MNHNY and CDR2 SVGAGI (reference sequence). Both 60 Vbeta primers and 13 Jbeta primers went into the PCR. Assay: immunoSEQ multiplex PCR; the TCRdb copy retains only in-frame clones and omits some. Altogether some 150,000 clones are present, 80% being singletons, with the ten largest covering 8% to 10%. In regard to this clone: Its antigen is still unknown.

Input material: PBMCs. The clonotype comes from a man aged 18 to 35 in good health and CMV-seropositive. V and J are TRBV6-6 and TRBJ2-5; possible D gene TRBD2, 5 bases. For the CDR3, the DNA is TGTGCCAGCAGTTATTCTGGACTGGTGGGGGAGACCCAGTACTTC. Its translation: CASSYSGLVGETQYF.